The clone carrying this T cell receptor beta chain was seen just once. Trimming shortened V by 3 bases and J by 6 bases, and 6 bases separated the two germline ends. The CDR3 contains 12 residues. The V gene's germline CDR1 is SEHNR and CDR2 FQNEAQ (reference sequence). Per the authors' pipeline: Reference gene primer amplification gave nucleated cell count estimates. Sequenced by immunoSEQ multiplex PCR; TCRdb stores in-frame clones only, minus some. V, J and clone size derive from that table, while D and trimming were established from the DNA sequence. The sample has hundreds of thousands of clones; 80% to 90% are singletons. These data come from a study of blood T cell repertoires in COVID-19. As for the study in general: The United States, Italy and Spain provided the acute and convalescent COVID-19 samples. T cells, B-cell-depleted T cells, or PBMCs provided the cDNA or gDNA that served as material.

V usage is TRBV7-9 and J usage is TRBJ1-5; the D is unclear. Specimen: PBMCs or T cells enriched from blood (not recorded which). The receptor was isolated from a man younger than 40 who had recovered from COVID-19. The CDR3 bases are TGTGCCAGCAGCTTGGAGACTCAGCCCCAGCATTTT. Amino acid sequence: CASSLETQPQHF.